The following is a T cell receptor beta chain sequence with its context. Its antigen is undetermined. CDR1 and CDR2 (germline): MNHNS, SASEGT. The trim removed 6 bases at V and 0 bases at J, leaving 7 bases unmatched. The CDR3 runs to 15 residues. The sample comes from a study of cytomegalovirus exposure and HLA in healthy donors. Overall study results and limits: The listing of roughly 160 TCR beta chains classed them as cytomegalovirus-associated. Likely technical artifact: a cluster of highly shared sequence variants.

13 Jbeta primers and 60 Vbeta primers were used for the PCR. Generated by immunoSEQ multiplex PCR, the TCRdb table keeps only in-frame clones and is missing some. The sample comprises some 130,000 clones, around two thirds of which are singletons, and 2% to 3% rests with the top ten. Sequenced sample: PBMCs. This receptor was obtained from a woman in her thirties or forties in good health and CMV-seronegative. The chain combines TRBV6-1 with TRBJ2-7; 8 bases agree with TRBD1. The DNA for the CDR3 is TGTGCCAGCAGGGACAGGGCCACGATCTCCTACGAGCAGTACTTC. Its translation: CASRDRATISYEQYF.